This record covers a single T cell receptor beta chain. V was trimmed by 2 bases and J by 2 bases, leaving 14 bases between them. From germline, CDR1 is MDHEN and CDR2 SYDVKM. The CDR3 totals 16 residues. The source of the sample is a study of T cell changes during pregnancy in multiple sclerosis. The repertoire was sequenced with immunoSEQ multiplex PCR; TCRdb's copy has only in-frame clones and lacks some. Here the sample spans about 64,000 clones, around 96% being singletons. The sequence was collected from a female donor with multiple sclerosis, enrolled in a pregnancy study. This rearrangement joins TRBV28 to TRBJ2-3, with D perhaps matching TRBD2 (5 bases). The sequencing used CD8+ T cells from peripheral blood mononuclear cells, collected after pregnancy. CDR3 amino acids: CASSLGGLQVTDTQYF. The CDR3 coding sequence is TGTGCCAGCAGTTTAGGAGGCTTGCAGGTCACAGATACGCAGTATTTT.